This T cell receptor beta chain appears in the sequencing data of a study of naive and memory T cell subsets (dated by TCRdb to the late 2010s). Study-wide context: Sorted naive and memory T cell subsets from peripheral blood were analyzed in the study using a UMI-based, open-source pipeline for TCR alpha and beta sequencing. The functional CMV T cell responses agreed completely with IgG serology results. RNA was DNase-treated and reverse transcribed with TCR constant-region primers, mostly using SuperScript III.

CDR1 is given as LNHNV and CDR2 as YYDKDF, both from the germline V gene (reference sequence). V lost 2 bases and J lost 5 bases; the stretch between them is 10 bases long. Including cysteine and phenylalanine, the CDR3 has 14 amino acids. CDR3 DNA is the only sequence kept; it has 42 bases, read in frame from the first base. Findings and caveats that apply to the study as a whole: In both CD4 and CD8 cells, a rise in Gini index and a fall in Shannon and inverse Simpson diversity were observed from naive through CM, EM and EMRA. After error correction, only a single occurrence was seen for over 85% of naive TCR sequences, so much steeper abundance distributions were produced than in memory subsets. A few larger clonotypes were present in naive repertoires, particularly the CD8 repertoires, and these clonotypes were possibly memory cells re-expressing CD45RA. RNA-based TCR counts may be influenced by expression changes linked to T cell activation and differentiation. Clonotypes were defined as single alpha or beta chain sequences, not paired alpha/beta receptors. A power law was followed by TCR abundance, with an exponent that differed between naive and memory subsets but was consistent across the three individuals. The repertoire findings for the naive and memory subsets could not be validated against a ground truth, as none was available.

This clonotype was recorded a few times. The antigen it binds to is not known. No much larger clone is present one base from it, and per-base qualities are unavailable. Libraries were made using UMI-ligation and nested PCR. An equimolar mix of two oligonucleotides covering both TRBC1 and TRBC2 was used as the beta constant-region primer. The ligated cDNA went through four rounds of PCR with nested alpha and beta constant-region primers together with the SP2 primer. A single-stranded oligonucleotide bearing the SP2 primer plus a 12-nucleotide UMI was ligated onto the 3' end of the cDNA by T4 RNA ligase 1. Incubation of the ligation reaction lasted roughly 20-24 hours at 16 degrees C. PCR2 was typically run as a SYBR Green qPCR and stopped at a predetermined threshold to prevent over-amplification. Apart from the first purification, every purification step used Agencourt AMPure XP magnetic beads. Library amounts were measured by Qubit and library quality was assessed on a TapeStation, where the main peak was expected at around 650 bp. Sequencing of the pooled libraries was done on an Illumina MiSeq using v2 2x251 paired-end kits, which typically yielded about 0.85-2 million reads per sample. Each sample was pooled at 3.5 to 4 nM, and roughly 4.5-8% PhiX was included to help cluster recognition. As for the original processing: Using tag matching that tolerated one base-pair mismatch, Decombinator assigned V and J genes to FASTQ reads that had been processed by Demultiplexor. UMIs were used by Collapsinator to correct both sequencing errors and frequency errors arising from PCR heterogeneity. CDR3Translator translated TCRs and extracted CDR3s from the conserved cysteine to the FGXG phenylalanine, flagging non-productive sequences. Gini, Shannon entropy and inverse Simpson indices were calculated on repertoires subsampled to equal numbers of UMI-defined TCRs. Within the linear range, a power law was fitted to clonotype abundance distributions using maximum likelihood. When run on a single naive CD8 sample, MIGEC and the pipeline yielded similar UMI counts, similar unique TCR numbers and similar clonal distributions. One analysis removed from the naive repertoire any naive TCRs that were also found in any memory subset from the same donor. The repertoires were searched for some 7,300 CMV-associated CDR3 sequences that had been compiled from VDJdb and a published dataset. The public reads were run again by TCRdb, first through fastp at Q25 and then through MiXCR, and only productive beta chains were kept. Each record represents a unique CDR3 protein, reported with the most common genes and DNA among its rows. TCRdb, not the authors, supplied the V and J calls. For this sample there are tens of thousands of distinct CDR3 sequences; about 11% appear just once. The ten biggest clones cover about 0.14% of the sample.

From the second PCR step onward, the TCR alpha chain libraries and the TCR beta chain libraries were amplified separately. To determine each donor's CMV status, fresh PBMCs were stimulated overnight with CMV viral lysate, and IFNgamma production from CD4+ T cells was then assessed. Using Miltenyi beads, CD4 T cells were first positively selected, and CD8 T cells were then positively selected from the CD4-negative fraction. Cells stained for CD3, CD4, CD8, CD45RA, CD27 and a live/dead dye were sorted on a BD Aria II into four subsets by CD45RA and CD27. Blood was obtained from a few healthy volunteers, and the blood from each volunteer was fractionated into CD4 and CD8 T cells and subsequently into four differentiation subsets. Roughly 120 ml of peripheral blood was collected from each donor, and PBMC were isolated from the blood using Ficoll-Paque PLUS density-gradient centrifugation. Sorted cells were lysed in RLT buffer, after which RNA was extracted using a Qiagen RNeasy kit and stored at -80 degrees C.

Material for sequencing was naive CD4+ T cells from blood. The sample's cell subset or site label, in plain terms: naive T cells, CD45RA high CD27+. In this chain, TRBV15 is recombined with TRBJ2-1; the D call is possibly TRBD1 or TRBD2, each sharing 5 bases. The receptor was derived from a human donor in good health. CDR3 loop: CATSRWDGHNEQFF. In nucleotide form, the sequence is TGTGCCACCAGCAGATGGGACGGACACAATGAGCAGTTCTTC.